This T cell receptor (beta chain) is from a study of T cell responses to AZD1222 COVID-19 vaccine. Study results and caveats: Females made up more of the donors, who were largely white British, and clonal diversity may have come out too low. Repertoire samples came only from after the peak T cell response. CD4 TCRs linked to vaccination spanned spike, dominating at 160-218 and 743-854.

Data came from immunoSEQ multiplex PCR; TCRdb stores just in-frame clones and leaves some out. This sample yields 56,000 or so clones, of which 70% to 90% are seen a single time; approximately 16% belongs to the top ten. In regard to this clone: Antigen: not known.

The length of the CDR3 is 20 residues. CDR1 and CDR2 (germline): SGHRS, YFSETQ. V lost 1 base and J lost 2; bases outside the gene matches: 16. The material sequenced was peripheral blood, taken on day 0 of AZD1222 vaccination. This sequence was found in an adult in good health. The chain recombines TRBV5-1 with TRBJ2-7; 12 positions agree with TRBD2. The chain's CDR3 is CASSLFPTSGGTPRPYEQYF. DNA for the CDR3: TGCGCCAGCAGCTTGTTCCCCACTAGCGGGGGGACCCCCCGACCCTACGAGCAGTACTTC.